Below, 20 T cell receptor beta chains from the same sample are listed, as sequenced in a study of Graves' ophthalmopathy and Graves' hyperthyroidism. From RNA, the CDR3 regions of TCR beta chains were amplified and sequenced. HTBI primers were employed in first-round RT-PCR, then a second-round multiplex PCR followed. TCRdb re-called the multiplex PCR reads with MiXCR, one entry per CDR3 protein. The sample consists of under 200,000 distinct CDR3 sequences, over 35% of them appearing once. The sequencing input was peripheral blood. The receptors derive from a woman aged 40 to 50 with Graves' ophthalmopathy.

This clonotype was detected many times. The V call is TRBV19, the J call TRBJ2-7; D possibly corresponds to TRBD2 (5 bases). There are 14 residues in the CDR3. Trimming pared 2 bases from V and 4 bases from J, leaving 12 bases between. From germline, CDR1 is LNHDA and CDR2 SQIVND (reference sequence). Here the CDR3 DNA reads TGTGCCAGTAGTATACAGAGCGGTCCTTACGAGCAGTACTTC. This sequence encodes CASSIQSGPYEQYF.

V and J are TRBV6-1 and TRBJ1-1; no clear D. CDR1 and CDR2 from the germline V gene are MNHNS and SASEGT. The CDR3 has 12 residues. V gave up 0 bases and J gave up 8 bases, with 7 bases separating them. The chain's CDR3 is CASSEAELEAFF. CDR3 DNA: TGTGCCAGCAGTGAAGCGGAACTCGAAGCTTTCTTT.

The table lists this clonotype with many counts. V usage is TRBV25-1 and J usage is TRBJ2-7; no definite D call. V was clipped by 4 bases and J by 4 bases, with 5 bases between them. Germline CDR1 is MGHDK and CDR2 is SYGVNS. There are 11 residues in the CDR3. Written as DNA, the CDR3 is TGTGCCAGCAGTGTCTTATACGAGCAGTACTTC. Translation gives CASSVLYEQYF.

This clonotype was detected only once. The chain combines TRBV12-3 or TRBV12-4 with TRBJ2-7, with 9 bases matching TRBD1. Trimming removed 5 bases from V and 2 bases from J; junction bases left unmatched: 4. The CDR3 extends over 14 amino acids. CDR3 residues: CASSNRDRAYEQYF. CDR3 DNA sequence: TGTGCCAGCAGTAACCGGGACAGGGCCTACGAGCAGTACTTC.

This rearrangement joins TRBV6-1 to TRBJ2-3; TRBD2 aligns across 13 bases. Germline V gene sequence: CDR1 MNHNS, CDR2 SASEGT. After removal of 3 bases from V and 2 bases from J, the junction contained 5 bases not matched to a gene. This CDR3 has 17 residues. The CDR3 region has the DNA TGTGCCAGCAGTGATACTAGCGGGGGGGCCCACACAGATACGCAGTATTTT. Translated: CASSDTSGGAHTDTQYF.

This clonotype was picked up many times. The V gene is TRBV29-1, the J gene TRBJ1-1; 8 nucleotides line up with TRBD1. CDR1 and CDR2 from the germline V gene are SQVTM and ANQGSEA. Trimming removed 5 bases from V and 11 bases from J; junction bases left unmatched: 7. The CDR3 is 11 residues long. The CDR3: CSVPAGGEAFF. CDR3 DNA sequence: TGCAGCGTTCCGGCAGGGGGCGAGGCTTTCTTT.

The CDR3 region is CASDQTGAGETQYF. The DNA of the CDR3 is TGTGCCAGCGATCAGACAGGGGCGGGGGAGACCCAGTACTTC. The gene calls are TRBV7-2 and TRBJ2-5; 8 bases fit TRBD1. Per the germline V gene, CDR1 is SGHTA and CDR2 is FQGNSA. V shed 8 bases and J 5 bases; nucleotides not matched to a gene: 10. The CDR3 spans 14 residues.

The rearrangement uses TRBV12-3 or TRBV12-4 and TRBJ2-5; TRBD2 matches 7 bases. The CDR3 length is 15 residues. Unmatched junction bases numbered 15, after V lost 4 bases and J lost 10 bases. The CDR3 DNA reads TGTGCCAGCAGTTATCGAGGGAGGGCCGTGGGGGACCAGTACTTC. The encoded protein is CASSYRGRAVGDQYF.

This clonotype was detected ten times or more. V gene TRBV28 combines with J gene TRBJ1-5; 7 bases agree with TRBD1. The V segment lost 1 base and the J segment 2 bases; nucleotides outside the gene matches: 5. The CDR3 contains 16 residues. Per the germline V gene, CDR1 is MDHEN and CDR2 is SYDVKM. The CDR3: CASSLSATGGNQPQHF. CDR3 coding DNA: TGTGCCAGCAGTTTATCTGCCACAGGGGGCAATCAGCCCCAGCATTTT.

This clonotype was observed many times. The genes are TRBV29-1 and TRBJ2-7, with TRBD1 matching 8 bases. V lost 3 bases and J lost 3; bases outside the gene matches: 4. Per germline, CDR1 SQVTM and CDR2 ANQGSEA. This CDR3 is 13 amino acids long. This chain's CDR3 is CSVEGQENYEQYF. The CDR3 nucleotides read TGCAGCGTTGAGGGACAGGAAAACTACGAGCAGTACTTC.

This clonotype occurred once. The genes are TRBV28 and TRBJ2-5; D uncertain. This CDR3 comprises 12 residues. The germline V gene encodes CDR1 MDHEN and CDR2 SYDVKM. V lost 5 bases, J lost 3 bases, and 7 bases lay in between. This CDR3 is CASSDPKETQYF. The CDR3 DNA reads TGTGCCAGCAGTGACCCCAAAGAGACCCAGTACTTC.

This clonotype has more than one count but fewer than ten. The J gene is TRBJ2-3, the V gene TRBV6-2 or TRBV6-3; 10 positions agree with TRBD2. Germline CDR1 reads MNHEY; CDR2 reads SVGEGT. CDR3 length equals 15 residues. V shed 4 bases and J 0 bases; nucleotides not matched to a gene: 1. Here the CDR3 reads CASSLTSGSTDTQYF. For the CDR3, the DNA is TGTGCCAGCAGTTTGACTAGCGGGAGCACAGATACGCAGTATTTT.

This clonotype was detected ten times or more. The rearrangement joins TRBV12-3 or TRBV12-4 to TRBJ1-1; 12 bases fit TRBD1. V gave up 6 bases and J gave up 1 base; unmatched junction bases: 6. The CDR3 totals 16 residues. CDR3 in amino acids: CASRGTGGSANTEAFF. In DNA, the CDR3 is TGTGCCAGCAGGGGGACAGGGGGCTCGGCGAACACTGAAGCTTTCTTT.

This clonotype was observed at least ten times. This rearrangement joins TRBV4-1 to TRBJ2-2, with 14 bases that match TRBD2. Germline CDR1 reads MGHRA; CDR2 reads YSYEKL. Trimming took 3 bases from V and 7 from J; bases not matched to a gene: 10. The CDR3 has 18 amino acids. CDR3 in DNA: TGCGCCAGCAGCCAGACCCCGACTAGCGGGGGGGCTGACGGGGAGCTGTTTTTT. This encodes CASSQTPTSGGADGELFF.

This rearrangement joins TRBV6-2 or TRBV6-3 to TRBJ2-5; 10 bases match TRBD2. Germline assignment: CDR1 MNHEY and CDR2 SVGEGT. V was pared by 5 bases and J by 5 bases, with 5 bases of the junction left unmatched. This CDR3 comprises 14 residues. CDR3 coding DNA: TGTGCCAGCAGTCCTAGCGGGAGAGCGGAGACCCAGTACTTC. This gives the protein CASSPSGRAETQYF.

The chain has TRBV6-1 and TRBJ2-7; TRBD1 aligns across 9 bases. Germline CDR1 MNHNS, CDR2 SASEGT. V shed 2 bases and J 6 bases; nucleotides not matched to a gene: 5. This CDR3 has 14 amino acids. This CDR3 is CASSETGTGREQYF. The CDR3 coding sequence is TGTGCCAGCAGTGAAACCGGGACAGGGCGCGAGCAGTACTTC.

This chain uses TRBV6-2 or TRBV6-3 with TRBJ2-5, with D possibly matching TRBD1 (5 bases). The CDR3 has 15 residues. Trimming took off 2 bases at V and 0 bases at J, with 10 bases between the two ends. The germline V gene encodes CDR1 MNHEY and CDR2 SVGEGT. The CDR3 sequence: CASSYTQGYQETQYF. The CDR3 region has the DNA TGTGCCAGCAGTTACACGCAGGGCTACCAAGAGACCCAGTACTTC.

Notes on this clonotype: Sequence at one end of the junction differs from germline and may be a read error. CDR3: CAGRTGPYEQYF. The CDR3 bases are TGTGCCGGCAGGACAGGACCCTACGAGCAGTACTTC. The chain carries TRBV6-1 and TRBJ2-7, with 7 positions matching TRBD1. Germline-derived CDR1 and CDR2 are MNHNS and SASEGT. The CDR3 has 12 amino acids.

There are many counts of this clonotype. The V gene is TRBV6-1, the J gene TRBJ2-7, with D hard to call. Germline V gene data show CDR1 as MNHNS and CDR2 as SASEGT. The CDR3 extends over 13 amino acids. Trimming cost V 1 base and J 2 bases, with 6 bases left between them. CDR3 sequence: CASSEEKPYEQYF. CDR3 DNA sequence: TGTGCCAGCAGTGAAGAGAAACCCTACGAGCAGTACTTC.

The gene calls are TRBV12-3 or TRBV12-4 and TRBJ1-1, with TRBD1 matching over 9 bases. V shed 7 bases and J 1 base; nucleotides not matched to a gene: 13. The CDR3 length is 17 residues. The CDR3 bases are TGTGCCAGCACCCCCGGGACAGGGAAGTTCTCGAACACTGAAGCTTTCTTT. It encodes CASTPGTGKFSNTEAFF.